What follows are 29 T cell receptor beta chains derived from one specimen sequenced in a study of blood T cells in healthy people across ages. A sample-barcoded 5' primer and a J-beta primer mix were used in a second PCR of about 6 to 12 cycles. Using its own MiXCR run on the 5' RACE reads, TCRdb lists one record per CDR3 protein. The sample lists 1.5 million to 2 million distinct CDR3 sequences, approximately 28% occurring once. Sequencing input: blood. The receptors shown here come from a woman aged 25 to 45 in good health.

The J gene is TRBJ2-3, the V gene TRBV20-1; D is unresolved. The CDR3 loop spans 14 amino acids. From germline, CDR1 is DFQATT and CDR2 SNEGSKA (reference sequence). Trimming stripped 1 base from V and 0 bases from J, with 8 bases between. The CDR3 bases are TGCAGTGCTAGAGCCCCGTGGAGCACAGATACGCAGTATTTT. This codes for CSARAPWSTDTQYF.

This clonotype has ten or more counts. The chain joins TRBV7-3 to TRBJ2-1; TRBD2 agrees at 7 bases. CDR1 SGHTA and CDR2 FQGTGA come from the germline V gene. V shed 4 bases, J shed 10 bases, and the junction held 13 bases outside the gene matches. The CDR3 totals 15 residues. The CDR3 loop reads CASSSYQERGGEQFF. DNA of the CDR3: TGTGCCAGCAGCTCCTATCAGGAGCGGGGTGGGGAGCAGTTCTTC.

In its sample, this clonotype was seen many times. V gene TRBV5-1 combines with J gene TRBJ2-1, with 7 bases that match TRBD1. The trim removed 4 bases at V and 2 bases at J, leaving 6 bases unmatched. The CDR3 consists of 15 residues. Germline V CDR1 and CDR2: SGHRS, YFSETQ. CDR3 nucleotide sequence: TGCGCCAGCAGCGCCCGGGACAGACCCTACAATGAGCAGTTCTTC. It codes for CASSARDRPYNEQFF. Together with reference TRBV5-1 and TRBJ2-1, the CDR3 gives the full variable domain: KAGVTQTPRYLIKTRGQQVTLSCSPISGHRSVSWYQQTPGQGLQFLFEYFSETQRNKGNFPGRFSGRQFSNSRSEMNVSTLELGDSALYLCASSARDRPYNEQFFGPGTRLTVL.

This clonotype was recorded a few times. The chain recombines TRBV2 with TRBJ1-4; D is unresolved. V was clipped by 8 bases and J by 0 bases, with 10 bases between them. The CDR3 is 14 amino acids. The germline gives CDR1 SNHLY, CDR2 FYNNEI. The CDR3 DNA reads as TGTGCCAGCTCCTGGGCGTCAACTAATGAAAAACTGTTTTTT. As protein: CASSWASTNEKLFF.

This chain joins TRBV5-1 and TRBJ2-7; D possibly corresponds to TRBD1 (5 bases). The germline gives CDR1 SGHRS, CDR2 YFSETQ. V was shortened by 3 bases and J by 2 bases, with 15 bases between the two germline ends. The CDR3 has 15 amino acids. The DNA of the CDR3 is TGCGCCAGCAGCTCCGTGACAGCCGACCCCTACGAGCAGTACTTC. Its translation is CASSSVTADPYEQYF.

In this sample, this clonotype turned up many times. The chain is built from TRBV20-1 and TRBJ2-7; 9 bases are a match to TRBD1. The CDR3 has 13 residues. V lost 4 bases to trimming and J lost 6 bases; unmatched junction nucleotides: 7. Germline loops: CDR1 DFQATT, CDR2 SNEGSKA (reference sequence). DNA for the CDR3: TGCAGTGCTACCGGGACAGGGAGTATCGAGCAGTACTTC. Protein sequence: CSATGTGSIEQYF.

On this clonotype itself: A junction end diverges from the germline sequence, so it may reflect a read error. This chain links TRBV2 with TRBJ2-7, with D possibly being TRBD2 (5 bases). This CDR3 spans 15 amino acids. The V gene's germline CDR1 is SNHLY and CDR2 FYNNEI. Here the CDR3 DNA reads TGTGCCCGCAGTGATAGGGCTAGTGGGAGCCACGAGCAGTACTTC. Its protein product is CARSDRASGSHEQYF. The full variable domain, rest sourced from reference TRBV2 and TRBJ2-7, is EPEVTQTPSHQVTQMGQEVILRCVPISNHLYFYWYRQILGQKVEFLVSFYNNEISEKSEIFDDQFSVERPDGSNFTLKIRSTKLEDSAMYFCARSDRASGSHEQYFGPGTRLTVT.

This clonotype showed up many times. The chain links TRBV13 to TRBJ2-3; D might be TRBD2 (5 bases). The CDR3 covers 12 residues. Per the germline V gene, CDR1 is PRHDT and CDR2 is FYEKMQ (reference sequence). Trimming took off 9 bases at V and 3 bases at J, with 10 bases between the two ends. CDR3: CASGGETDTQYF. CDR3 coding DNA: TGTGCCAGTGGAGGTGAAACAGATACGCAGTATTTT.

This clonotype has at least ten counts. The chain links TRBV9 to TRBJ2-1, with D perhaps being TRBD1 or TRBD2 (6 bases each). Germline V gives CDR1 SGDLS, CDR2 YYNGEE. CDR3 length equals 16 residues. V was trimmed by 3 bases and J by 7 bases, leaving 20 bases between them. The CDR3 bases are TGTGCCAGCAGCGCAAAAGGAGGGGGATTGGTGAATGAGCAGTTCTTC. Encoded protein: CASSAKGGGLVNEQFF.

The count of this clonotype is one. A read error may be the cause here, since a much bigger clone is one base away. The rearrangement uses TRBV12-3 or TRBV12-4 and TRBJ1-6; the D is unclear. The CDR3 sequence is 15 residues long. This CDR3 is CASGLQGSYNSSLHF. Here the CDR3 DNA reads TGTGCCAGCGGACTACAAGGCTCCTATAATTCATCCCTCCACTTT.

There are a few counts of this clonotype. This rearrangement joins TRBV7-2 to TRBJ2-7; 8 bases align to TRBD1. Germline CDR1 SGHTA, CDR2 FQGNSA. V lost 5 bases, J lost 0 bases, and 9 bases stayed unmatched. CDR3 size: 16 residues. The CDR3 here is CASSPRQGRYSYEQYF. The CDR3 DNA sequence: TGTGCCAGCAGCCCAAGACAGGGGCGCTACTCCTACGAGCAGTACTTC.

As to this clonotype: Germline and junction disagree at one end, which may indicate a read error. V is TRBV24-1 and J is TRBJ2-1, with TRBD1 identical over 9 bases. This CDR3 contains 15 residues. Germline lookup yields CDR1 KGHDR and CDR2 SFDVKD. CDR3 coding DNA: TGTGCCACCAGTGCCTTGGGACAGGGTGCCAATGAGCAGGTCTTC. It codes for CATSALGQGANEQVF.

The gene calls are TRBV13 and TRBJ1-5, with a weak D call TRBD1 (6 bases). CDR1 is PRHDT and CDR2 is FYEKMQ in the germline V gene (reference sequence). Trimming cost V 6 bases and J 5 bases, with 14 bases left between them. This CDR3 spans 14 amino acids. CDR3 in amino acids: CASSLRGSHQPQHF. In DNA, the CDR3 is TGTGCCAGCAGTCTAAGGGGGAGCCATCAGCCCCAGCATTTT. The variable domain in full, with the rest retrieved from reference TRBV13 and TRBJ1-5, is AAGVIQSPRHLIKEKRETATLKCYPIPRHDTVYWYQQGPGQDPQFLISFYEKMQSDKGSIPDRFSAQQFSDYHSELNMSSLELGDSALYFCASSLRGSHQPQHFGDGTRLSIL.

The rearrangement links TRBV12-3 or TRBV12-4 to TRBJ2-3; D might be TRBD2 (5 bases). V dropped 4 bases and J dropped 2 bases, with 10 bases sitting between them. The CDR3 runs 14 residues. CDR3 sequence (DNA): TGTGCCAGCAGTTCAGCGGCAGACACAGATACGCAGTATTTT. It codes for CASSSAADTDTQYF.

The table lists this clonotype with a few counts. V and J are TRBV5-1 and TRBJ2-4, with TRBD1 matching 9 bases. Germline CDR1 reads SGHRS; CDR2 reads YFSETQ. J was trimmed by 13 bases and V by 0 bases; bases with no gene match: 8. CDR3 length: 14 residues. The CDR3 DNA sequence: TGCGCCAGCAGCTTGGTGACAGGGGGACTTGAGCAGTACTTC. Protein product: CASSLVTGGLEQYF.

J is TRBJ2-4 and V is TRBV28; a weak D match, TRBD1 (6 bases). The J call may be incorrect, as the DNA end agrees better with TRBJ2-7. The CDR3 spans 13 residues. Germline V gives CDR1 MDHEN, CDR2 SYDVKM. The CDR3 sequence is CASRVSGTNEQYF. The CDR3 DNA reads as TGTGCCAGCAGAGTATCCGGGACAAACGAGCAGTACTTC.

This clonotype has just a few counts. The chain combines TRBV12-3 or TRBV12-4 with TRBJ1-1, with 8 bases lining up with TRBD1. This CDR3 has 13 amino acids. Trimming at V came to 6 bases and at J to 4 bases, leaving 4 bases not matched to a gene. CDR3 protein: CASRIQGGTEAFF. Written as DNA, the CDR3 is TGTGCCAGCAGAATACAGGGGGGCACTGAAGCTTTCTTT.

Remarks on this clonotype: A single base separates this from a much larger clone, so it may be a read error. V gene TRBV4-3 combines with J gene TRBJ2-3; D call uncertain. CDR1 and CDR2 from the germline V gene are LGHNA and YSLEER. CDR3 size: 15 residues. Written as DNA, the CDR3 is TGCGCCAGCAGCCAAGAAGTGTGGAGCATAGATACGCAGTATTTT. It is translated as CASSQEVWSIDTQYF.

The chain combines TRBV12-3 or TRBV12-4 with TRBJ1-5; D ambiguous. Between the trimmed V and J ends, which lost 5 bases and 2 bases, there was a span of 13 bases. The CDR3 consists of 15 residues. The DNA of the CDR3 is TGTGCCAGCAGTGGAAACAGCCTCGGCAATCAGCCCCAGCATTTT. This sequence encodes CASSGNSLGNQPQHF.

This clonotype was seen a handful of times. V is TRBV4-3 and J is TRBJ2-2; D is perhaps TRBD1 (5 bases). Germline V gene sequence: CDR1 LGHNA, CDR2 YSLEER. Deletions cut 0 bases from V and 7 bases from J, with 18 bases between. The CDR3 is 17 amino acids. Written as DNA, the CDR3 is TGCGCCAGCAGCCAAGAGACCGGGCAGGGATCGGGCGGGGAGCTGTTTTTT. It codes for CASSQETGQGSGGELFF.

Only a few counts were recorded for this clonotype. DNA for the CDR3: TGTGCCAGCAGCTCACGGGCCGGGACCCACGCCTACGAGCAGTACTTC. It specifies CASSSRAGTHAYEQYF. The J gene is TRBJ2-7, the V gene TRBV5-5; D is possibly TRBD1 or TRBD2 (5 bases each). Germline CDR1 SGHKS, CDR2 YYEKEE (reference sequence). The CDR3 totals 16 residues. Trimming stripped 3 bases from V and 2 bases from J, with 18 bases between.

The CDR3 protein is CASSTPGQGGDEQYF. The CDR3 region has the DNA TGCGCCAGCAGCACACCGGGACAGGGAGGGGACGAGCAGTACTTC. The chain couples TRBV5-1 to TRBJ2-4, with TRBD1 matching 9 bases. The J call may be incorrect, as the DNA end agrees better with TRBJ2-7. The CDR3 contains 15 residues. Germline V gene sequence: CDR1 SGHRS, CDR2 YFSETQ.

This chain links TRBV29-1 with TRBJ1-1; the D is unclear. From germline, CDR1 is SQVTM and CDR2 ANQGSEA. The CDR3 covers 13 residues. CDR3 coding DNA: TGCAGTACTCAGGCAGCGACGGACACTGAAGCTTTCTTT. Encoded protein: CSTQAATDTEAFF.

Of note for this clonotype: One base away lies a much larger clone, so this may be a sequencing read error. The chain links TRBV10-1 to TRBJ2-1, with TRBD1 identical over 9 bases. Germline lookup yields CDR1 WNHNN and CDR2 SYGVQD (reference sequence). CDR3 length: 15 amino acids. Trimming cost V 0 bases and J 8 bases; bases outside gene matches: 5. In nucleotides, the CDR3 is TGCGCCAGCAGTGAGTCGGGACAGGGCTTCTATGAGCAGTTCTTC. Residues: CASSESGQGFYEQFF.

A few counts support this clonotype. The chain combines TRBV2 with TRBJ2-1, with D perhaps matching TRBD1 (6 bases). This CDR3 is 11 amino acids long. The germline V gene encodes CDR1 SNHLY and CDR2 FYNNEI. The ends were cut back, 7 bases at V and 9 bases at J, with 10 bases in the middle. The CDR3 coding sequence is TGTGCCAGCAACAGGGATGGTGAGCAGTTCTTC. Translation gives CASNRDGEQFF.

This clonotype was observed many times. The rearrangement uses TRBV9 and TRBJ2-7, with TRBD1 as a possible D gene (6 bases). The CDR3 runs to 13 residues. With 3 bases removed from V and 6 bases from J, the gap between germline ends came to 13 bases. Germline V gene sequence: CDR1 SGDLS, CDR2 YYNGEE. The CDR3 here is CASSATRDTEQYF. DNA of the CDR3: TGTGCCAGCAGCGCAACCCGGGACACCGAGCAGTACTTC.

This clonotype occurred once. The CDR3 sequence: CAIGTGGSPLHF. CDR3 coding DNA: TGTGCCATCGGGACAGGGGGTTCACCCCTCCACTTT. This rearrangement joins TRBV10-3 to TRBJ1-6, with 11 bases that match TRBD1. Germline CDR1 and CDR2: ENHRY and SYGVKD. The CDR3 covers 12 residues. J was trimmed by 9 bases and V by 8 bases; bases with no gene match: 0.

In its sample, this clonotype was seen many times. The chain is built from TRBV29-1 and TRBJ2-1; weak D call: TRBD2 (5 bases). Germline assignment: CDR1 SQVTM and CDR2 ANQGSEA. Trimming stripped 3 bases from V and 7 bases from J, with 10 bases between. The CDR3 covers 12 residues. CDR3 loop: CSVEAGTNEQFF. The CDR3 bases are TGCAGCGTTGAGGCGGGTACTAATGAGCAGTTCTTC.

This chain connects TRBV27 to TRBJ2-5; 9 bases fit TRBD2. V shed 7 bases and J 11 bases; nucleotides not matched to a gene: 14. Germline CDR1 is MNHEY and CDR2 is SMNVEV (reference sequence). The CDR3 runs 14 residues. CDR3 residues: CASTTIAGARKQYF. The CDR3 nucleotides read TGTGCCAGCACCACCATAGCGGGGGCAAGGAAGCAGTACTTC.